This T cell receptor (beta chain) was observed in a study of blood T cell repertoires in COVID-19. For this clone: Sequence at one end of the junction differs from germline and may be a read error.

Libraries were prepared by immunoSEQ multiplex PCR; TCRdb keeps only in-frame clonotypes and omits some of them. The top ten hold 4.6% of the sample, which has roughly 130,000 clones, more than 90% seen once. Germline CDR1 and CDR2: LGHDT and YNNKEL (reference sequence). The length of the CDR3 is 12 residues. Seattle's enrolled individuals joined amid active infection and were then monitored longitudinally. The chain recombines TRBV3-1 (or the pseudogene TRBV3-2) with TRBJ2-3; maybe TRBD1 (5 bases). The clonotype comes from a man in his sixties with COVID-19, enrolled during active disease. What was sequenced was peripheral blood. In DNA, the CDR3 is TGTGCCAGCAGCCAACAGACAGACACGCAGTATTTT. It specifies CASSQQTDTQYF.